The 9 T cell receptor beta chains given below trace back to one sample, sequenced in a study of lymphopenia after photon versus proton radiotherapy. This table comes from immunoSEQ multiplex PCR, and its TCRdb copy is limited to in-frame clones, with some not included. This table holds just over 30,000 clones, around 94% found once. Material: peripheral blood, obtained from a patient treated with photon-based radiotherapy. Receptors originate from a woman between 50 and 59 years old with cholangiocarcinoma.

The CDR3 nucleotides read TGTGCCAGCAGCTTCATGGCAGGGGGCCTCTCAAATCAGCCCCAGCATTTT. Translation: CASSFMAGGLSNQPQHF. The chain links TRBV5-8 to TRBJ1-5, with 8 bases matching TRBD1. Trimming took 2 bases from V and 4 from J; bases not matched to a gene: 11. The CDR3 is 17 residues long. Germline V lookup: CDR1 SGHTS, CDR2 YDEGEE. Using reference TRBV5-8 and TRBJ1-5 for the parts outside the CDR3, the full variable domain is EAGVTQSPTHLIKTRGQQATLRCSPISGHTSVYWYQQALGLGLQFLLWYDEGEERNRGNFPPRFSGRQFPNYSSELNVNALELEDSALYLCASSFMAGGLSNQPQHFGDGTRLSIL.

The CDR3 coding sequence is TGTGCCAGCAGGCCACAGACAGATAGCTTTTACGAGCAGTACTTC. Residues: CASRPQTDSFYEQYF. The chain joins TRBV2 to TRBJ2-7, with a weak D call TRBD1 (5 bases). The CDR3 is made up of 15 amino acids. V shed 6 bases and J shed 4 bases, with 19 bases lying between them. Germline V gene lookup returns CDR1 SNHLY and CDR2 FYNNEI.

The chain recombines TRBV19 with TRBJ2-2; D possibly matches TRBD1 or TRBD2 (5 bases each). Trimming left V 1 base short and J 5 bases short, with 20 bases between. The CDR3 has 18 amino acids. The germline gives CDR1 LNHDA, CDR2 SQIVND (reference sequence). CDR3: CASSIAAWGMRRTGELFF. CDR3 sequence (DNA): TGTGCCAGTAGTATAGCCGCCTGGGGGATGAGAAGAACCGGGGAGCTGTTTTTT.

The genes are TRBV4-2 and TRBJ2-3; 8 bases align to TRBD2. Trimming took 0 bases from V and 8 from J; bases not matched to a gene: 13. This CDR3 spans 17 amino acids. Looked up from germline, CDR1 is LGHNA and CDR2 is YNFKEQ. The CDR3 sequence is CASSQEGPGTSVLTQYF. CDR3 coding DNA: TGTGCCAGCAGCCAAGAGGGTCCCGGGACTAGTGTCCTTACGCAGTATTTT.

This rearrangement joins TRBV5-1 to TRBJ1-1; weak D call: TRBD1 (6 bases). V lost 1 base to trimming and J lost 8 bases, with 15 bases between them. Germline V CDR1 and CDR2: SGHRS, YFSETQ. This CDR3 is 14 amino acids long. The CDR3 reads CASSLQGGNIEAFF. CDR3 nucleotide sequence: TGCGCCAGCAGCTTGCAAGGGGGTAATATAGAAGCTTTCTTT.

V and J are TRBV6-5 and TRBJ2-1, with TRBD2 identical over 9 bases. After removal of 5 bases from V and 8 bases from J, the junction contained 7 bases not matched to a gene. The CDR3 runs 14 residues. The V gene's germline CDR1 is MNHEY and CDR2 SVGAGI. CDR3 sequence reads: CASSVAGEIDEQFF. CDR3 nucleotides: TGTGCCAGCAGTGTAGCGGGGGAGATAGATGAGCAGTTCTTC.

The CDR3 coding sequence is TGTGCCAGCAGTTACACCCGGGACAGGGACTATGGCTACACCTTC. Protein sequence: CASSYTRDRDYGYTF. This sequence joins TRBV6-5 and TRBJ1-2, with 9 bases matching TRBD1. This CDR3 is built from 15 residues. With 2 bases clipped from V and 3 bases from J, the junction kept 4 bases outside the gene matches. Germline V lookup: CDR1 MNHEY, CDR2 SVGAGI.

This chain uses TRBV6-5 with TRBJ1-2, with D perhaps TRBD1 (5 bases). This CDR3 comprises 13 residues. Germline values: CDR1 MNHEY, CDR2 SVGAGI. The V end lost 6 bases, the J end lost 5 bases, and 13 bases lay between the germline ends. CDR3 sequence (DNA): TGTGCCAGCAGCCGGGACGGATTTTATGGCTACACCTTC. Translated: CASSRDGFYGYTF.

J is TRBJ2-5 and V is TRBV5-1; D call uncertain. The length of the CDR3 is 11 residues. CDR1 and CDR2 from the germline V gene are SGHRS and YFSETQ. The V and J ends lost 2 bases and 5 bases respectively, with 4 bases between them. The DNA of the CDR3 is TGCGCCAGCAGCTTCCGGGAGACCCAGTACTTC. Translated: CASSFRETQYF.